The rows below give T cell receptor beta chains drawn from one sample of a study of vaccination effects on CD4 cells after COVID-19. These TCRs are of unknown antigen specificity. Sequenced by immunoSEQ multiplex PCR; TCRdb stores in-frame clones only, minus some. The sample lists some 28,000 clones, less than 75% occurring once. Sequenced material: CD4+ T cells from PBMCs cultured without peptide, taken before COVID-19 vaccination. Every receptor here comes from a human donor who received a COVID-19 vaccine. The CDR3 runs from the conserved cysteine through the conserved F or W. D genes are given only for firm matches. Size values are once, few and many counts, or a class for expanded clones, and some rows have none.

CDR3: CASRSPPTMLLDRGGETQYF
D: TRBD1
J: TRBJ2-5
V: TRBV11-3
size: -

CDR3: CASSPVRGEDEQFF
D: -
J: TRBJ2-1
V: TRBV18
size: -

CDR3: CASSIGTGEQYF
D: -
J: TRBJ2-7
V: TRBV19
size: -

CDR3: CASSLGQHNQPQHF
D: TRBD1
J: TRBJ1-5
V: TRBV19
size: -

CDR3: CASSLSARTVSNTEAFF
D: -
J: TRBJ1-1
V: TRBV11-2
size: -

CDR3: CASSPPFSGSGNTIYF
D: -
J: TRBJ1-3
V: TRBV5-1
size: -

CDR3: CASSQEDSLTYEQYF
D: -
J: TRBJ2-7
V: TRBV4-1
size: -

CDR3: CSASRQAGTGELFF
D: -
J: TRBJ2-2
V: TRBV20-1
size: -

CDR3: CASSQGGTGRLAGYYNEQFF
D: TRBD2
J: TRBJ2-1
V: TRBV14
size: -

CDR3: CASSRQGSDYEQYF
D: -
J: TRBJ2-7
V: TRBV3-1/TRBV3-2
size: few

CDR3: CASSTPHGFLRNSPLHF
D: -
J: TRBJ1-6
V: TRBV27
size: -

CDR3: CASSEGTEYQPQHF
D: -
J: TRBJ1-5
V: TRBV2
size: few

CDR3: CATSGLGSETQYF
D: -
J: TRBJ2-5
V: TRBV24-1
size: -

CDR3: CASSPDSNSNQPQHF
D: -
J: TRBJ1-5
V: TRBV18
size: -

CDR3: CASSGDDTIKNTEAFF
D: -
J: TRBJ1-1
V: TRBV6-6
size: -

CDR3: CASSQDSGTYGYTF
D: -
J: TRBJ1-2
V: TRBV3-1/TRBV3-2
size: -

CDR3: CASSKQGAIEKLFF
D: TRBD1
J: TRBJ1-4
V: TRBV27
size: -

CDR3: CASSPGTGSPLEAFF
D: TRBD1
J: TRBJ1-1
V: TRBV28
size: -

CDR3: CASSLVGPAYTF
D: -
J: TRBJ1-2
V: TRBV7-9
size: -

CDR3: CAISDPISGQGYLEQYF
D: TRBD1
J: TRBJ2-7
V: TRBV10-3
size: once

CDR3: CASSIGAGSRELFF
D: -
J: TRBJ2-2
V: TRBV19
size: few

CDR3: CASSSSGDGYTF
D: -
J: TRBJ1-2
V: TRBV18
size: -

CDR3: CASSPDLQDRQETQYF
D: TRBD1
J: TRBJ2-5
V: TRBV5-4
size: -

CDR3: CASRLTRTRTSEQYF
D: -
J: TRBJ2-7
V: TRBV27
size: -

CDR3: CASSRRAGGSNTDTQYF
D: -
J: TRBJ2-3
V: TRBV13
size: -

CDR3: CASLSRAGGNEQFF
D: -
J: TRBJ2-1
V: TRBV19
size: -

CDR3: CASGLTGANNSPLHF
D: TRBD1
J: TRBJ1-6
V: TRBV12-5
size: -

CDR3: CASSPPNRRQVYNEQFF
D: -
J: TRBJ2-1
V: TRBV18
size: -

CDR3: CASGAFGVGKDEQFF
D: -
J: TRBJ2-1
V: TRBV19
size: -

CDR3: CASSPRTGGAGLGGANVLTF
D: -
J: TRBJ2-6
V: TRBV21-1
size: -

CDR3: CASSRTWGAIYEQYF
D: -
J: TRBJ2-7
V: TRBV5-6
size: -

CDR3: CATSDYKVGEQYF
D: -
J: TRBJ2-7
V: TRBV24-1
size: -

CDR3: CASAVTANQPQHF
D: -
J: TRBJ1-5
V: TRBV6-6
size: once

CDR3: CASSYSGQGLRSGYTF
D: TRBD1
J: TRBJ1-2
V: TRBV6-5
size: few

CDR3: CSVVPMDRTYEQYF
D: TRBD1
J: TRBJ2-7
V: TRBV29-1
size: -

CDR3: CASSSNSYEQYF
D: -
J: TRBJ2-7
V: TRBV6-6
size: few

CDR3: CASQTGPNSPLHF
D: TRBD1
J: TRBJ1-6
V: TRBV19
size: -

CDR3: CASSHLPEVNSPLF
D: -
J: TRBJ2-1
V: TRBV3-1/TRBV3-2
size: -